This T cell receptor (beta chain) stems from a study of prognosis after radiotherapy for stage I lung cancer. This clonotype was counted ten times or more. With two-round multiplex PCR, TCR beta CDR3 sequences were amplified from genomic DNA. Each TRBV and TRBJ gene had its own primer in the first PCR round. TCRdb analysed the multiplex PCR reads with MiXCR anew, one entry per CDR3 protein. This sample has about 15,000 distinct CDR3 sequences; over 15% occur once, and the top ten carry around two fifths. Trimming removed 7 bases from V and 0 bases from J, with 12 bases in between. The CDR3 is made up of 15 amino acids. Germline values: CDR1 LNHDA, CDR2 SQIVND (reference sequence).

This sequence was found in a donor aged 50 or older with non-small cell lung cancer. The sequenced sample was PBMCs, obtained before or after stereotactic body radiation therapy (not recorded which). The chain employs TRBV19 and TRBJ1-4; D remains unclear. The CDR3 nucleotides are TGTGCCAGTATCAGAGCGGCTGCAACTAATGAAAAACTGTTTTTT. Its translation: CASIRAAATNEKLFF.